Below, 7 T cell receptor beta chains from the same sample are listed, as sequenced in a study of OX40 agonist ivuxolimab in advanced cancers. Generated by immunoSEQ multiplex PCR, the TCRdb table keeps only in-frame clones and is missing some. The sample includes approximately 24,000 clones, roughly 84% of them seen just once. The sample consisted of CD4+ or CD8+ T cells sorted from blood, taken in a trial of the OX40 agonist ivuxolimab. The receptors stem from an adult with an advanced solid tumor such as melanoma, head and neck, liver or kidney cancer.

V is TRBV5-1 and J is TRBJ2-5; TRBD1 matches at 8 bases. The V gene end was trimmed by 2 bases and the J gene end by 5 bases; junction bases not matched to a gene: 8. Germline V lookup: CDR1 SGHRS, CDR2 YFSETQ. CDR3 size: 15 residues. The CDR3 region has the DNA TGCGCCAGCAGCTTAGTACCGGGACAGGCCGAGACCCAGTACTTC. As protein: CASSLVPGQAETQYF.

This sequence joins TRBV7-9 and TRBJ1-2; D is unresolved. The CDR3 length is 13 residues. Germline-derived CDR1 and CDR2 are SEHNR and FQNEAQ (reference sequence). Trimming shortened V by 4 bases and J by 2 bases, and 8 bases separated the two germline ends. The CDR3 coding sequence is TGTGCCAGCAGCTCGGACGGGAACTATGGCTACACCTTC. This translates into CASSSDGNYGYTF.

J is TRBJ1-3 and V is TRBV30, with D maybe TRBD1 (5 bases). The CDR3 runs to 14 residues. CDR1 and CDR2 from the germline V gene are GTSNPN and SVGIG (reference sequence). V lost 4 bases to trimming and J lost 3 bases, with 13 bases between them. The CDR3 is CAWTGDRLGNTIYF. Here the CDR3 DNA reads TGTGCCTGGACCGGCGACAGACTTGGAAACACCATATATTTT.

This clone was observed a few times. V is TRBV19 and J is TRBJ2-7, with 8 bases that match TRBD1. V trimming: 4 bases; J trimming: 1 base; junction bases outside the gene matches: 9. Germline CDR1 reads LNHDA; CDR2 reads SQIVND (reference sequence). The CDR3 contains 16 residues. The CDR3 here is CASSKGGTGHSYEQYF. Here the CDR3 DNA reads TGTGCCAGTAGTAAAGGCGGGACAGGTCATTCCTACGAGCAGTACTTC.

This rearrangement joins TRBV5-6 to TRBJ2-7; TRBD2 agrees at 10 bases. This CDR3 has 16 residues. Germline V gene sequence: CDR1 SGHDT, CDR2 YYEEEE. V lost 2 bases to trimming and J lost 1 base; unmatched junction nucleotides: 6. CDR3 DNA: TGTGCCAGCAGCTTCGAGCTAGCGGGGGCTTCCTACGAGCAGTACTTC. Protein product: CASSFELAGASYEQYF.

This chain joins TRBV5-4 and TRBJ2-4, with D tentatively TRBD2 (6 bases). The CDR3 sequence is 13 residues long. Trimming removed 2 bases from V and 7 bases from J, with 10 bases in between. Germline CDR1 and CDR2: SGHNT and YYREEE (reference sequence). Written as DNA, the CDR3 is TGTGCCAGCAGCTTTAGGGAGGCGAACATTCAGTACTTC. It encodes CASSFREANIQYF.

The chain has TRBV2 and TRBJ1-6; no firm D call. CDR1 SNHLY and CDR2 FYNNEI come from the germline V gene. The CDR3 is 13 amino acids. Trimming cost V 11 bases and J 6 bases, with 14 bases left between them. The CDR3 region is CAGKTTFNSPLHF. The DNA of the CDR3 is TGTGCCGGAAAGACGACGTTTAATTCACCCCTCCACTTT. The whole variable domain, filled in from reference TRBV2 and TRBJ1-6, reads EPEVTQTPSHQVTQMGQEVILRCVPISNHLYFYWYRQILGQKVEFLVSFYNNEISEKSEIFDDQFSVERPDGSNFTLKIRSTKLEDSAMYFCAGKTTFNSPLHFGNGTRLTVT.